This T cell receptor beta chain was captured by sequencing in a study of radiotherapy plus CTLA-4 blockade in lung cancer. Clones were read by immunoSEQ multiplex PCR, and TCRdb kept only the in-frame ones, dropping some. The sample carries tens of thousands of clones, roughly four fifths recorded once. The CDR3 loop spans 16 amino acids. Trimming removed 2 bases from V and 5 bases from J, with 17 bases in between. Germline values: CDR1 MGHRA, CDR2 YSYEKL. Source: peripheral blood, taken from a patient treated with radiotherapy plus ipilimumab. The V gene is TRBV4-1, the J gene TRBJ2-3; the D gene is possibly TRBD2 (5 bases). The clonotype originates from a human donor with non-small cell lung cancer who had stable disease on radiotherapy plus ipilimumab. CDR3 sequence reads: CASSQSPGPGEDTQYF. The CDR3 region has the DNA TGCGCCAGCAGCCAATCCCCGGGCCCCGGGGAAGATACGCAGTATTTT.